This TCR beta chain derives from a study of blood T cell repertoires in COVID-19. The length of the CDR3 is 17 residues. The germline V gene has CDR1 SGHRS and CDR2 YFSETQ. V was pared by 4 bases and J by 0 bases, with 10 bases of the junction left unmatched. The protocol was immunoSEQ multiplex PCR, while the TCRdb copy is restricted to in-frame clones and leaves out a portion. The table lists under 200,000 clones, about 83% of them singletons. This clone has a handful of counts. The sequenced sample consisted of peripheral blood. The sequence derives from a woman in her 70s with COVID-19, enrolled during active disease. V is TRBV5-1 and J is TRBJ1-3; 7 nucleotides agree with TRBD1. CDR3 in amino acids: CASSPTGPLFSGNTIYF. For the CDR3, the DNA is TGCGCCAGCAGCCCGACAGGGCCTCTATTCTCTGGAAACACCATATATTTT.